This T cell receptor beta chain emerged from a study of human T cells and chemical hapten exposure (dated by TCRdb to 2020 to 2022). About the study as a whole: For sensitization, 2% DPC in acetone was applied to an approximately 2 cm by approximately 2 cm area of upper inner arm skin. Weekly therapeutic DPC doses were additionally applied to the scalp of patients throughout the approximately 24-week study period. Patch tests used Finn chambers with 0.01% DPC on the upper back, scored after 6 days by International Contact Dermatitis Research Group standards. The patient cohort, mostly female, included alopecia areata with under or over 50% scalp involvement, alopecia totalis and alopecia universalis. Libraries were combined into a pool for sequencing, and differences in TCR yield between samples came mainly from small differences in library volumes within the pool. Peripheral blood TCR repertoire changes were tracked in vivo in alopecia patients during primary and secondary sensitization to the hapten diphenylcyclopropenone (DPC). Blood samples were taken from patients before sensitization (week 0) and at 2, 6 and about 24 weeks after DPC sensitization. Nearly 30 alopecia patients provided blood for TCR sequencing at one to four time points (pre-sensitization, 2, 6 and 24 weeks). What the study reported, not specific to this receptor: Because all patients had alopecia, a presumed autoimmune disease, the immune response of the patients might differ from that of healthy individuals. Repeated subsampling changed both the strength of the expansion versus patch-test correlation and the threshold at which that correlation became significant. Patch test score correlated positively with the number of PT1 expanded TCRs, reaching significance at thresholds 8, 16 and 32 but not at 4. Expanded TCRs formed significantly more large CDR3 similarity clusters than pre-sensitization or healthy control sets, consistent with antigen-driven responses. DPC sensitization did not change the number of TCRs with a frequency above 1 in 1000, and there was no evidence of changes in global repertoire structure.

Of note for this clonotype: No antigen is known for it. No quality values exist for individual bases; no much larger clone is one base distant.

Receptor amplification or capture employed RACE. These reads were obtained on a NextSeq 500. Library preparation attached unique molecular identifiers to individual cDNA molecules for quantitative, reproducible TCR counting. For every blood RNA sample, sequencing covered both the TCR alpha and TCR beta chains. On the authors' methods: The median number of TCRs per sample was roughly 94,000, ranging from about 20,000 to 690,600. The Decombinator software suite was used to annotate V, J and CDR3 in the TCR reads. For PS versus PT1 abundance plots, all samples were subsampled to the same number of TCRs (28,000). Expanded TCRs were defined as absent before sensitization and observed at least eight times at the 2-week time point. TCRdb itself trimmed the public reads at Q25 with fastp, ran MiXCR and retained productive beta chains. Each record represents a unique CDR3 protein, reported with the most common genes and DNA among its rows. The authors' filters were not applied to this entry. Counted in this sample were approximately 350,000 distinct CDR3 sequences; around 7% of them appeared once. Around 8.2% of the sample is held by the ten biggest clonotypes.

Reading the label with the study, this specimen's time point is: patch test 1, 2 weeks after DPC sensitization. The treatment or condition label for this specimen denotes: therapeutic diphenylcyclopropenone sensitization with weekly scalp DPC. At each patch-test visit, blood was drawn before the patch test was applied. Eligible patients were aged 18 to 70, diagnosed with alopecia, deemed suitable for DPC therapy, and excluded if pregnant. Total RNA was extracted from unfractionated whole blood that had been collected in Tempus Blood RNA tubes. Source: whole blood, taken in connection with sensitization to the hapten diphenylcyclopropenone (DPC). The TCR was taken from a young woman with alopecia areata. Some clones in this sample may be carry-over from other donors' samples.

CDR3 loop: CASSLGPLNTEAFF. The DNA reads as follows: TGCGCCAGCAGCTTGGGCCCCTTGAACACTGAAGCTTTCTTT. The rearrangement joined TRBV5-1 to TRBJ1-1; confidence is insufficient to name the D gene. In the germline V gene, CDR1 corresponds to SGHRS and CDR2 to YFSETQ. At the junction V is shortened by 0 bases and J by 0 bases, with 6 bases in between. There are 14 amino acids in the CDR3, from cysteine to phenylalanine inclusive. The retained sequence is limited to the CDR3, 42 bases, with the frame set at the first base.